Listed here are 3 T cell receptor beta chains from one sample, sequenced in a study of T cells in Graves' hyperthyroidism and ophthalmopathy. Authors of the study amplified TCR beta CDR3 regions from RNA transcripts. During a first-round RT-PCR of the TCR CDR3, the HTBI primer set was used. TCRdb independently ran MiXCR on the multiplex PCR reads; one entry per CDR3 protein. The sample contains hundreds of thousands of distinct CDR3 sequences, approximately 16% of which appear only once. Sequencing input: blood. Source of these receptors: a woman aged 40 to 50 with Graves' ophthalmopathy.

This clonotype appeared many times. V usage is TRBV30 and J usage is TRBJ1-5; D is unresolved. Trimming took 3 bases from V and 5 from J, leaving 11 bases between them. CDR3 length: 13 residues. Per the germline V gene, CDR1 is GTSNPN and CDR2 is SVGIG (reference sequence). In DNA, the CDR3 is TGTGCCTGGAGCCGGAGTGCGGATCAGCCCCAGCATTTT. It encodes CAWSRSADQPQHF.

The V and J genes are TRBV28 and TRBJ2-5; D remains unclear. Per germline, CDR1 MDHEN and CDR2 SYDVKM. This CDR3 comprises 17 residues. Trimming pared 2 bases from V and 3 bases from J, leaving 19 bases between. The CDR3 here is CASSLTLGDGPEETQYF. The CDR3 DNA reads as TGTGCCAGCAGTTTAACCCTCGGCGACGGGCCTGAAGAGACCCAGTACTTC.

The V gene is TRBV30, the J gene TRBJ2-1; D not certain. This CDR3 region has 14 residues. Germline assignment: CDR1 GTSNPN and CDR2 SVGIG (reference sequence). V gave up 2 bases and J gave up 0 bases, with 8 bases separating them. The CDR3 DNA follows: TGTGCCTGGAGTTCGGCGGCCTCCTACAATGAGCAGTTCTTC. Its protein product is CAWSSAASYNEQFF.